Listed below are T cell receptor beta chains from one sample, sequenced in a study of T cell responses to AZD1222 COVID-19 vaccine. Only in-frame clones appear in the TCRdb table, and some are missing; sequencing was by immunoSEQ multiplex PCR. Seen here are about 130,000 clones, 90% observed once, and the top ten hold roughly 4.4%. The source material was peripheral blood, sampled on day 0 of MenACWY control vaccination. Receptor source: an adult in good health. Each CDR3 is given with its conserved first and last residue. Each record gives: clone size, V gene, J gene, D gene, CDR3 DNA, CDR3 protein. A D gene is named only where the DNA matches it firmly. Clone size appears in some rows only: once, few, many, or a class for an expanded clone.

NA	TRBV7-2	TRBJ2-1	NA	TGTGCCAGCAGCTTTAGGACCGCCTACAATGAGCAGTTCTTC	CASSFRTAYNEQFF
NA	TRBV6-5	TRBJ1-1	NA	TGTGCCAGCAGTTACGGGGAGACAGTAACTGAAGCTTTCTTT	CASSYGETVTEAFF
NA	TRBV24-1	TRBJ2-3	NA	TGTGCCACCAGTGATTCGAGAACATCTAGCACAGATACGCAGTATTTT	CATSDSRTSSTDTQYF
NA	TRBV2	TRBJ2-2	TRBD2	TGTGCCAGCATATGGACTAGCGGGGACACCGGGGAGCTGTTTTTT	CASIWTSGDTGELFF
NA	TRBV18	TRBJ2-3	NA	TGTGCCAGCTCACCACCGTGGGTCACAGATACGCAGTATTTT	CASSPPWVTDTQYF
NA	TRBV19	TRBJ2-7	TRBD2	TGTGCCAGTATTGGGGGACTAGCGGGAGCATTCTCCTACGAGCAGTACTTC	CASIGGLAGAFSYEQYF
NA	TRBV5-1	TRBJ1-2	NA	TGCGCCAGCAGCAGTGGGGGGGATGGCTACACCTTC	CASSSGGDGYTF
NA	TRBV6-5	TRBJ2-1	TRBD2	TGTGCCAGCAGTTATGGCGGGAGGTCCTACAATGAGCAGTTCTTC	CASSYGGRSYNEQFF
NA	TRBV29-1	TRBJ1-1	TRBD1	TGCAGCGTTGTACGAAAGACAGGGTCCCTCATGAACACTGAAGCTTTCTTT	CSVVRKTGSLMNTEAFF
NA	TRBV28	TRBJ1-4	NA	TGTGCCAGCAGTTGGTACCAGGGAGGTGCGGGTAATGAAAAACTGTTTTTT	CASSWYQGGAGNEKLFF
once	TRBV3-1/TRBV3-2	TRBJ2-3	NA	TGTGCCAGCAGCCGCTCATACGGGAGAGGGGCAGATACGCAGTATTTT	CASSRSYGRGADTQYF
NA	TRBV19	TRBJ2-7	TRBD1	TGTGCCAGTAGCCCCGGACAGGGGCCCTACGAGCAGTACTTC	CASSPGQGPYEQYF
NA	TRBV5-6	TRBJ2-1	TRBD2	TGTGCCAGCAGCAGATTCGGGACTAGGAATGAGCAGTTCTTC	CASSRFGTRNEQFF
NA	TRBV4-3	TRBJ1-2	NA	TGCGCCAGCAGCCAAGATTCGGTTTGGGGCAGGGAGTATGGCTACACCTTC	CASSQDSVWGREYGYTF
NA	TRBV18	TRBJ1-1	TRBD1	TGTGCCAGCTCACTTCAGGGGGCGCTGAACACTGAAGCTTTCTTT	CASSLQGALNTEAFF
NA	TRBV29-1	TRBJ2-2	TRBD2	TGCAGCGTTGTCCTAGCGGCGACCGGGAAGGGGACCGGGGAGCTGTTTTTT	CSVVLAATGKGTGELFF
NA	TRBV29-1	TRBJ1-2	TRBD1	TGCAGCGTCCGGACAGGGGGGGCTATTGGCTACACCTTC	CSVRTGGAIGYTF
NA	TRBV12-2	TRBJ2-4	NA	TGTGCAAGTCGCTGCAAGCTAGGGGGGACAGGGGTTTGGGACATTCAGTACTTC	CASRCKLGGTGVWDIQYF
NA	TRBV19	TRBJ2-1	NA	TGTGCCAGTCGAACGGGGGTGACCAACAATGAGCAGTTCTTC	CASRTGVTNNEQFF
NA	TRBV28	TRBJ2-7	TRBD2	TGTGCCAGCAGTTTCACTAGCGGGAGGCCCCTGTACGAGCAGTACTTC	CASSFTSGRPLYEQYF
NA	TRBV15	TRBJ1-6	NA	TGTGCCACCAGCAGAGGTCGGGTAGGGGATAATTCACCCCTCCACTTT	CATSRGRVGDNSPLHF
NA	TRBV27	TRBJ2-1	TRBD1	TGTGCCAGCAGTTTACGGACAGGGGATGAGCAGTTCTTC	CASSLRTGDEQFF
NA	TRBV5-1	TRBJ2-5	NA	TGCGCCAGCAGCTTGGGTCCAATGGAGACCCAGTACTTC	CASSLGPMETQYF
NA	TRBV4-2	TRBJ2-1	TRBD1	TGTGCCAGCAGCCAAAACGCAATGGACAGGAACAATGAGCAGTTCTTC	CASSQNAMDRNNEQFF
NA	TRBV7-3	TRBJ2-1	NA	TGTGCCAGCAGCTTAGGCCTAAGCAATGAGCAGTTCTTC	CASSLGLSNEQFF
NA	TRBV5-1	TRBJ2-7	NA	TGCGCCAGCAGCTATTCCGGGACACAATACGAGCAGTACTTC	CASSYSGTQYEQYF